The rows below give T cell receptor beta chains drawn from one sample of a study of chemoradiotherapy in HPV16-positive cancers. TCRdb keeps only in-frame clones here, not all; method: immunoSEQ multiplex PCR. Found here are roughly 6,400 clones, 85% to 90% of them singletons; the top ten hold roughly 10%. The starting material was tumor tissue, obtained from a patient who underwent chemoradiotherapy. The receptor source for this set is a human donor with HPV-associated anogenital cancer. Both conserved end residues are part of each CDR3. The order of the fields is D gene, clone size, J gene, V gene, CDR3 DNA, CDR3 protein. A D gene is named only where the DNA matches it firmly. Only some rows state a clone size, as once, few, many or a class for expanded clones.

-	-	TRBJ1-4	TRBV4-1	TGCGCCAGCAGCCAAGAGGTCAGGGTAGGAGGGGGTACGAATGAAAAACTGTTTTTT	CASSQEVRVGGGTNEKLFF
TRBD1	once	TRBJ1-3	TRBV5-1	TGCGCCAGCAGCTCAGCAGGGGGAGACACCATATATTTT	CASSSAGGDTIYF
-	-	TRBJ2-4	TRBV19	TGTGCCAGTAGTATCGAAGACTTTCCCGGAGCCAAAAACATTCAGTACTTC	CASSIEDFPGAKNIQYF
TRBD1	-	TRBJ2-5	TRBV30	TGTGCCTGGGGGACCGGTCGGGACAGGGTCAATCCATCAGAGACCCAGTACTTC	CAWGTGRDRVNPSETQYF
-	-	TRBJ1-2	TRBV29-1	TGCAGCGTTGCCGCTAACTATGGCTACACCTTC	CSVAANYGYTF
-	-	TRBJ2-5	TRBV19	TGTGCCAGTAGTGATCAGGGGAGAGAGACCCAGTACTTC	CASSDQGRETQYF
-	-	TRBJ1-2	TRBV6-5	TGTGCCAGCAGACAGACAAACTCCGTGGATGGCTACACCTTC	CASRQTNSVDGYTF
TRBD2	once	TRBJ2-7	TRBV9	TGTGCCAGCAGCGGTAGCGGGGACTACGAGCAGTACTTC	CASSGSGDYEQYF
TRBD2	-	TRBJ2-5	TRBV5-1	TGCGCCAGCAGCTTGGAACCCGGACTAGCGGGGGCCCAGTACTTC	CASSLEPGLAGAQYF
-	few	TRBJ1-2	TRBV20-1	TGCAGTGGGCAGGGTGGCTATGGCTACACCTTC	CSGQGGYGYTF
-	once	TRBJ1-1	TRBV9	TGTGCCAGCAGCCTCAGGGAGGGGCCGTGGACTGAAGCTTTCTTT	CASSLREGPWTEAFF
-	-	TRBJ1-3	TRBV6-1	TGTGCCAGCAGTGAAACAGCGAACACCATATATTTT	CASSETANTIYF
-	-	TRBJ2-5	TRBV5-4	TGTGCCAGCAGCTTGGGGGGTACTCAAGAGACCCAGTACTTC	CASSLGGTQETQYF
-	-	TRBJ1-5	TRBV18	TGTGCCAGCTCACAGGGGTTGGATCAGCCCCAGCATTTT	CASSQGLDQPQHF
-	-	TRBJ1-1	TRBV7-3	TGTGCCAGCAGCTTAAGTGCGGGGAACACTGAAGCTTTCTTT	CASSLSAGNTEAFF
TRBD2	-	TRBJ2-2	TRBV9	TGTGCCAGCAGCGTATTGGGACTAGATATTACCGGGGAGCTGTTTTTT	CASSVLGLDITGELFF
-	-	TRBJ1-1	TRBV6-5	TGTGCCAGCAGTTACACGAGGGTTTGGGACACTGAAGCTTTCTTT	CASSYTRVWDTEAFF
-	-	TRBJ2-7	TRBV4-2	TGTGCCAGCAGCCAAGATGCCGCCTACGAGCAGTACTTC	CASSQDAAYEQYF
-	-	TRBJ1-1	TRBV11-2	TGTGCCAGCAGCTTAGACCCCTCGGGGAACACTGAAGCTTTCTTT	CASSLDPSGNTEAFF
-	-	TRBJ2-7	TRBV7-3	TGTGCCAGCAGCCCCGGCGGAGGGGGCTACGAGCAGTACTTC	CASSPGGGGYEQYF
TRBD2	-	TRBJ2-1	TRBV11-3	TGTGCCAGCAGCTTAGGGACTAGAATATCCAATGAGCAGTTCTTC	CASSLGTRISNEQFF
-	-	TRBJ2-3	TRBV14	TGTGCCAGCAGCCGACAGGAGAGAGCAGATACGCAGTATTTT	CASSRQERADTQYF